The T cell receptor (beta chain) under discussion was sequenced for a study of monozygotic twins with inflammatory bowel disease. The authors used around 3,500 ng of total RNA per TCR library. TCRdb re-analyzed the 5' RACE reads; it lists each CDR3 protein once, without DNA. The sample totals around 230,000 distinct CDR3 sequences. Details on this clonotype: As yet, its antigen is unknown.

Study-wide results and limits: Especially with disease activity, IBD patients shared fewer clonotypes with others than healthy twins did. Against healthy co-twins, IBD patients had lower TCRbeta diversity (measured by inverse Simpson).

Unfractionated whole blood yielded total RNA, and T cells were not sorted. Looked up from germline, CDR1 is MNHEY and CDR2 is SVGEGT. This CDR3 comprises 12 residues. The chain recombines TRBV6-2 or TRBV6-3 with TRBJ2-7; as DNA is missing, the TRBD2 call by TCRdb cannot be tested. The source of this sequence is a human donor with ulcerative colitis or Crohn's disease, or a healthy co-twin of an affected twin (not recorded which). The sequenced sample was blood. The CDR3 region is CASSSHSYEQYF.